Listed below are T cell receptor beta chains from one sample, sequenced in a study of OX40 agonist ivuxolimab in advanced cancers. Measured with immunoSEQ multiplex PCR; TCRdb has only the in-frame clones, and not every one. The sample lists 15,000 to 20,000 clones; around 67% were seen once. The starting material was CD4+ or CD8+ T cells sorted from blood, obtained in a trial of the OX40 agonist ivuxolimab. The receptors derive from an adult with an advanced solid tumor such as melanoma, head and neck, liver or kidney cancer. Each CDR3 is given with its conserved first and last residue. Fields, in order: D gene, clone size, J gene, V gene, CDR3 protein, CDR3 DNA. The D gene is left open where the match is weak. Clone size is not always given. Where it is, it says once, few, many or a class for expanded clones.

>NA|NA|TRBJ2-1|TRBV19
CASSWGVMSASEQFF
TGTGCCAGTAGTTGGGGGGTCATGTCGGCGAGTGAGCAGTTCTTC
>TRBD1|few|TRBJ1-2|TRBV7-8
CASSADREYYGYTF
TGTGCCAGCAGCGCGGACAGGGAGTACTATGGCTACACCTTC
>TRBD1|NA|TRBJ1-2|TRBV6-1
CASLLWDRGLGYTF
TGTGCCAGCCTATTGTGGGACAGGGGTTTGGGCTACACCTTC
>NA|NA|TRBJ1-2|TRBV7-9
CASSLALSRAGYGYTF
TGTGCCAGCAGCTTAGCCCTCTCTCGGGCAGGCTATGGCTACACCTTC
>NA|NA|TRBJ1-1|TRBV7-6
CASSLAPAGNTEAFF
TGTGCCAGCAGCTTAGCGCCGGCGGGGAACACTGAAGCTTTCTTT
>NA|NA|TRBJ2-1|TRBV29-1
CSVAPGDYNEQFF
TGCAGCGTTGCCCCGGGGGACTACAATGAGCAGTTCTTC
>TRBD2|NA|TRBJ2-7|TRBV27
CASSPGGAYEQYF
TGTGCCAGCAGTCCCGGGGGGGCCTACGAGCAGTACTTC
>NA|few|TRBJ2-1|TRBV19
CARRDHQAGEQFF
TGTGCCAGGCGGGACCACCAAGCGGGTGAGCAGTTCTTC
>NA|NA|TRBJ2-1|TRBV27
CASSPLGGGEQFF
TGTGCCAGCAGTCCCCTTGGAGGGGGTGAGCAGTTCTTC
>NA|NA|TRBJ2-7|TRBV4-1
CASSQLSAYEQYF
TGCGCCAGCAGCCAACTGTCCGCCTACGAGCAGTACTTC
>NA|NA|TRBJ2-7|TRBV6-9
CASSSTYEQYF
TGTGCCAGCAGTTCCACCTACGAGCAGTACTTC
>NA|NA|TRBJ2-1|TRBV10-1
CARLTTAKDTGPYNEQFF
TGCGCCAGGTTAACGACAGCAAAGGATACGGGGCCTTACAATGAGCAGTTCTTC
>TRBD1|NA|TRBJ2-1|TRBV27
CASSLFGQGRGAYNEQFF
TGTGCCAGCAGTTTATTCGGACAGGGAAGGGGGGCCTACAATGAGCAGTTCTTC
>NA|NA|TRBJ2-7|TRBV27
CASSPQGITYEQYF
TGTGCCAGCAGTCCCCAGGGAATAACCTACGAGCAGTACTTC
>TRBD1|NA|TRBJ2-1|TRBV7-9
CASSPNRGSSNEQFF
TGTGCCAGCAGCCCCAACAGGGGGAGTTCCAATGAGCAGTTCTTC